This TCR beta chain emerged from a study of blood T cell repertoires in COVID-19 (dated by TCRdb to about 2020). General notes on the study: Collaborator samples came from the United States, Italy and Spain and covered acute and convalescent phases of COVID-19. The repertoires were released in a freely available public database meant as a resource for research on the immune response to SARS-CoV-2. A de-identified subject ID, COVID-19 status, age in years and sex were almost always included in the sample metadata. The prospective study material was composed of cDNA or gDNA derived from T cells, B-cell-depleted T cells, or PBMCs. The dataset comprised deeply sampled blood TCRbeta repertoires from subjects exposed to, actively infected with, or recovered from COVID-19. The samples were drawn from two sources: the first 160 participants of the ongoing ImmuneRACE study, and 1,000 to 1,500 subjects contributed by 6 global collaborators. HLA class I and class II types, where available, came from metadata supplied by the sample provider rather than from assay-based typing. What the authors observed across the whole study: The amount of clinical and demographic metadata varied by source and participant and was provided uncurated.

At one collaborating source in Seattle, patients were enrolled during active infection and were followed longitudinally through the course of disease. Whole blood was collected in K2EDTA tubes by collaborating institutions according to the institutions' own protocols. For TCRbeta analysis, collaborators shipped samples as frozen whole blood, isolated PBMCs, or DNA extracted from either of those sample types. TCRbeta CDR3 regions were amplified from genomic DNA by means of the immunoSEQ Assay, a bias-controlled multiplex PCR. In the authors' own workflow: The number of nucleated cells in each sample was estimated from the amplification of reference gene primers within the assay. Sequence reads were collapsed and filtered to measure the absolute abundance of every unique TCRbeta CDR3 rearrangement. Productive Simpson clonality was computed per sample as the square root of Simpson's diversity index over productive rearrangements. Drawn from immuneACCESS, this table holds only the in-frame rearrangements with V and J called that TCRdb kept. Clones are partly lost; checked studies trace under half to an unresolved V gene and leave the rest unexplained. That table supplies the V and J calls and clone size; D and trimming were determined from the DNA. The sample has hundreds of thousands of clones on record, about 90% of them singletons. The top ten constitute 7.3% of the sample.

The germline V gene sets CDR1 to SGHVS and CDR2 to FQNEAQ. Clipping removes 3 bases from V and 4 bases from J, with 8 as the unmatched junction base count. The CDR3 holds 15 amino acids from the cysteine to the phenylalanine. The DNA shown is the 45-base CDR3, in frame from base 1. About this clone: Its cognate antigen has yet to be identified. No base qualities exist here, and no much larger clone lies one base off it.

The V gene is TRBV7-8 and the J gene is TRBJ2-7; 8 junctional bases match TRBD1. The sequenced sample consisted of peripheral blood. This receptor was identified in a woman aged 70-85 years with COVID-19, enrolled during active disease. The DNA sequence reads TGTGCCAGCAGCTTCCTCGACAGGGGTCAATACGAGCAGTACTTC. Its amino acids are CASSFLDRGQYEQYF.